This T cell receptor beta chain is from a study of graft-versus-host responses after intestinal transplantation. Regarding this clone: The antigen is not known.

Study-wide results and limits: Peak circulating GvH clone levels tracked with early post-transplant HvG declines. Recipient marrow showed GvH clones, some seen first in ileum or blood.

CDR3 length equals 14 residues. Trimming pared 4 bases from V and 0 bases from J, leaving 7 bases between. CDR1 is SNHLY, CDR2 FYNNEI, per germline. The method was immunoSEQ multiplex PCR; TCRdb's version includes in-frame clones alone and lacks a portion of them. The sample consists of about 110,000 clones, roughly 90% of them appearing once. The J gene is TRBJ2-4, the V gene TRBV2; no firm D call. The origin of this receptor is a human donor who was the organ donor for an intestinal transplant. The source was unstimulated CD4+ T cells sorted from spleen or lymph node cells, collected before transplant. The CDR3 DNA reads as TGTGCCAGCAGTGTACGAGAAGCCAAAAACATTCAGTACTTC. It specifies CASSVREAKNIQYF.